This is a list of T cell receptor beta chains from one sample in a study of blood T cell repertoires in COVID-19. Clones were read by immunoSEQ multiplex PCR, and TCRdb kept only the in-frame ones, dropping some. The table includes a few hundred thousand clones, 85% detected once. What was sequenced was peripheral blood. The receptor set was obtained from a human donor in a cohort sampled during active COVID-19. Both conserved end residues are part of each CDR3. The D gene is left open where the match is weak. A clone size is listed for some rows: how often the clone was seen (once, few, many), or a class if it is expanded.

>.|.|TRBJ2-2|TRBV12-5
CASGLNTGELFF
TGTGCTAGTGGTCTAAACACCGGGGAGCTGTTTTTT
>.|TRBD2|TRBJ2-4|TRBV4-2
CASSQDGLRGDLNIQYF
TGTGCCAGCAGCCAAGATGGTTTGCGGGGGGACTTAAACATTCAGTACTTC
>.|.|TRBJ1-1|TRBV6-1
CASSEGGGLVTEAFF
TGTGCCAGCAGTGAAGGAGGAGGGTTGGTCACTGAAGCTTTCTTT
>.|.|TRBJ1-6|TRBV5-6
CASSLDRNNSPLHF
TGTGCCAGCAGCTTGGACAGAAATAATTCACCCCTCCACTTT
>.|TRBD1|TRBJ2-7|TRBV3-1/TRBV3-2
CASSRGTGNFWSF
TGTGCCAGCAGTCGCGGGACAGGGAACTTTTGGTCCTTC
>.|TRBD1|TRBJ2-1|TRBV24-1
CATSDSGTGGIYEQFF
TGTGCCACCAGTGACTCCGGGACAGGGGGCATCTATGAGCAGTTCTTC
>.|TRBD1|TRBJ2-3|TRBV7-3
CASSNQGADTQYF
TGTGCCAGTTCAAACCAGGGGGCAGATACGCAGTATTTT
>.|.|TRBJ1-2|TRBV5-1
CASSSGTDSYGYTF
TGCGCCAGCAGCTCCGGTACCGACAGCTATGGCTACACCTTC
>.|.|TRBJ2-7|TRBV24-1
CATSDPTARNEQYF
TGTGCCACCAGTGATCCGACAGCCAGGAACGAGCAGTACTTC
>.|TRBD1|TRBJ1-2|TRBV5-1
CASSPGQADYTF
TGCGCCAGCAGCCCGGGACAGGCAGACTACACCTTC
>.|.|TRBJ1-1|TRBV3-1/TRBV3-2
CASSQEAGYTEAFF
TGTGCCAGCAGCCAAGAAGCAGGGTACACTGAAGCTTTCTTT
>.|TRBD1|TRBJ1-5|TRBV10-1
CASSEPDPHRGNSNQPQHF
TGCGCCAGCAGTGAGCCCGACCCTCACAGGGGCAATAGCAATCAGCCCCAGCATTTT
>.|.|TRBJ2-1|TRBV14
CASSQDRFKRDTNNEQFF
TGTGCCAGCAGCCAAGATCGGTTCAAGCGGGACACCAACAATGAGCAGTTCTTC
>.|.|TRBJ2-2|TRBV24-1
CATSFDMDTGELFF
TGTGCCACCAGTTTCGACATGGACACCGGGGAGCTGTTTTTT
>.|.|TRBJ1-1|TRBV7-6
CASSLNGNTEAFF
TGTGCCAGCAGCTTAAACGGGAACACTGAAGCTTTCTTT
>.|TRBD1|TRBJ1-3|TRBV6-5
CASRRTGSGNTIYF
TGTGCCAGCAGGAGGACAGGCTCAGGAAACACCATATATTTT
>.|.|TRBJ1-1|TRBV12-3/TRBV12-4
CASSRTGNTEAFF
TGTGCCAGCAGTCGAACAGGGAACACTGAAGCTTTCTTT
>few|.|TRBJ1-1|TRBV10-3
CAISGGGTEAFF
TGTGCCATCAGTGGGGGGGGCACTGAAGCTTTCTTT
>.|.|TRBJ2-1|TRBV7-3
CASSPTTVNEQFF
TGTGCCAGCAGTCCTACTACGGTCAATGAGCAGTTCTTC
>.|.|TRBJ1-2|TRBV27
CASTPRIGQLYGYTF
TGTGCCAGCACCCCACGTATCGGACAGCTCTATGGCTACACCTTC
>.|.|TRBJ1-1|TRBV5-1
CASSLLMKPTEAFF
TGCGCCAGCAGCTTACTGATGAAGCCCACTGAAGCTTTCTTT
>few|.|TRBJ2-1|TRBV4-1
CASSQGGGAWNEQFF
TGCGCCAGCAGCCAAGGAGGGGGGGCGTGGAATGAGCAGTTCTTC
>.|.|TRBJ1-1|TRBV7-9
CASSQPPGTEAFF
TGTGCCAGCAGCCAACCCCCGGGCACTGAAGCTTTCTTT
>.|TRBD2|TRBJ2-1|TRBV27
CASSLGRRGGYNEQFF
TGTGCCAGCAGTTTAGGACGACGGGGGGGCTACAATGAGCAGTTCTTC
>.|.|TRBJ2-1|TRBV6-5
CASSWGSRKFF
TGTGCCAGCAGTTGGGGCAGCCGAAAGTTCTTC
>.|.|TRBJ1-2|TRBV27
CASNPEEGNYGYTF
TGTGCCAGCAACCCGGAGGAGGGAAACTATGGCTACACCTTC
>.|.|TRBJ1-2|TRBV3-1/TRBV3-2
CASRSTDVYYGYTF
TGTGCCAGCCGGTCCACAGATGTATACTATGGCTACACCTTC
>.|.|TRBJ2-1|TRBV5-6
CASSRLNEQFF
TGTGCCAGCAGCCGGTTAAATGAGCAGTTCTTC